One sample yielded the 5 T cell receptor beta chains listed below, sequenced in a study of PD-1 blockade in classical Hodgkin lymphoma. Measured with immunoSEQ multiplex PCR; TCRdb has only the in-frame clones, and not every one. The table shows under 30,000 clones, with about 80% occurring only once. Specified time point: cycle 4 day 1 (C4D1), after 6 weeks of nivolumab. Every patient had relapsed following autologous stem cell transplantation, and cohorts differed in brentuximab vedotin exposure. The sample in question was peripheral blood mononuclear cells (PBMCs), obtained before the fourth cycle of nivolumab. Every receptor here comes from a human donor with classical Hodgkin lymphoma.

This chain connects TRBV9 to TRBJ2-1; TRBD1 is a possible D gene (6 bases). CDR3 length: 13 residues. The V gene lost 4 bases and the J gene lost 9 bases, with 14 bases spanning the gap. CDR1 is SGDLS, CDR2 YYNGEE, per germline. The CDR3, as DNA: TGTGCCAGCAGCTCAGGGGAGAGCGGTGAGCAGTTCTTC. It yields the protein CASSSGESGEQFF.

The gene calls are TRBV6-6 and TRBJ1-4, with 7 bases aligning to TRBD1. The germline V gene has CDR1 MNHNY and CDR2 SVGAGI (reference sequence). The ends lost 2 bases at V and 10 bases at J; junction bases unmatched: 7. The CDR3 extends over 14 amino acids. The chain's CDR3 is CASSYGTSGGKLFF. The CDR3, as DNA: TGTGCCAGCAGTTACGGGACTTCAGGGGGAAAACTGTTTTTT.

The CDR3 protein is CASSYIIGTGGTEAFF. The CDR3 bases are TGTGCCAGCAGCTATATCATCGGGACAGGGGGAACTGAAGCTTTCTTT. The chain joins TRBV2 to TRBJ1-1, with 11 bases aligning to TRBD1. The length of the CDR3 is 16 residues. V was clipped by 6 bases and J by 5 bases; unmatched bases: 11. CDR1 is SNHLY and CDR2 is FYNNEI in the germline V gene. The variable domain in full, with the rest retrieved from reference TRBV2 and TRBJ1-1, is EPEVTQTPSHQVTQMGQEVILRCVPISNHLYFYWYRQILGQKVEFLVSFYNNEISEKSEIFDDQFSVERPDGSNFTLKIRSTKLEDSAMYFCASSYIIGTGGTEAFFGQGTRLTVV.

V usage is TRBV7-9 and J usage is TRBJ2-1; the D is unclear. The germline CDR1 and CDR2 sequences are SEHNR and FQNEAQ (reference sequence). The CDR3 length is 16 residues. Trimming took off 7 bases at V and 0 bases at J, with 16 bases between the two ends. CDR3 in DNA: TGTGCCAGCAACAAGGCTAGGAGCCCCTCCTACAATGAGCAGTTCTTC. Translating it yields CASNKARSPSYNEQFF.

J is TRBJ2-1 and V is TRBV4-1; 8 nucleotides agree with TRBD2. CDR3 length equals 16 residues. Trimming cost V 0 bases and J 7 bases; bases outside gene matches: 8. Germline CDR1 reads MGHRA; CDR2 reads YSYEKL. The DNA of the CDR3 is TGCGCCAGCAGCCAAGAATCCAGCGGGAGTTGGAATGAGCAGTTCTTC. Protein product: CASSQESSGSWNEQFF.